This TCR beta chain came from a study of spatial heterogeneity in lung cancer. Findings and caveats of the study: In tumors, expanded intratumoral alpha and beta TCR counts tracked mutation counts.

The V and J ends lost 5 bases and 3 bases respectively, with 14 bases between them. CDR3 length: 16 residues. The germline gives CDR1 SGHAT, CDR2 FQNNGV. This clonotype was seen at least ten times. What it binds is not known. Time point described: sample taken at primary tumor resection. TCRdb re-called the 5' RACE reads through MiXCR, storing one row per CDR3 protein. The profile shows around 100,000 distinct CDR3 sequences, 4% to 4.5% of them singletons. The genes are TRBV11-2 and TRBJ1-6; the D gene is possibly TRBD1 (6 bases). The receptor was derived from a male donor with early-stage non-small cell lung cancer. The sequences come from lung tumor tissue, collected at surgery. Here the CDR3 DNA reads TGTGCCAGCAGCCCAAGGGGGGCCCTCTATAATTCACCCCTCCACTTT. This sequence encodes CASSPRGALYNSPLHF.